The clone carrying this TCR beta chain was counted many times. Its matching antigen is unknown. These data originate in a study of T-cell reconstitution after alpha-beta-depleted transplantation in children. Study-wide results and caveats: T cells produced anew were the main source of T-cell counts and diversity one year after transplant. It was reported that alpha-beta T cells came from several hundred expanded graft clones (about two months after transplant).

Unique molecular identifiers were built into the TCRbeta library. Using its own MiXCR run on the PCR reads, TCRdb lists one record per CDR3 protein. The sample contains 15,000 to 20,000 distinct CDR3 sequences, roughly an eighth of which appear only once. The sequence came from a boy younger than two who had a stem cell transplant for Wiskott-Aldrich syndrome, so the T cells may come from the graft donor. Material: PBMCs, mostly from graft donor cells, obtained 180 days after TCRalphabeta/CD19-depleted stem cell transplant.

In DNA form, the CDR3 reads TGTGCCAGCAGCGCCGATGGACCCCTCCACTTT. It yields the protein CASSADGPLHF. The V gene is TRBV3-1, the J gene TRBJ1-6; D is undetermined. The CDR3 consists of 11 residues. CDR1 and CDR2 (germline): LGHDT, YNNKEL (reference sequence). The germline V and J ends were trimmed by 5 bases and 12 bases, with 8 bases remaining between them.